The present entry profiles one T cell receptor (beta chain) with its context. Its antigen is unknown. No base quality values were provided; no much bigger clone lies one nucleotide off. Library generation was performed with the immunoSEQ multiplex PCR assay. A mixture of 60 forward primers for TCR Vbeta segments and 13 reverse primers for TCR Jbeta segments was used in the multiplex PCR. The CDR3 region of rearranged TCR beta genes was amplified from genomic DNA by a multiplex PCR assay. The amplified TCR beta libraries were sequenced on the Illumina HiSeq System as 87-base-pair reads. Turning to the authors' computational methods: In a later analysis, 77 million or so unique TCR beta chains were counted across the roughly 610 repertoires, and approximately 11 million of these chains were shared by at least two donors. To remove PCR and sequencing errors, raw reads were error-corrected and collapsed into unique sequences using a nearest-neighbor algorithm that merged closely related sequences. To assign V, D and J gene segments, CDR3 sequences were aligned to IMGT reference sequences. For a sequence to be retained, at least a six-nucleotide match to both a V gene segment and a J gene segment was required. A rearrangement was called productive if the CDR3 had no stop codons and remained in frame with V and J, and every other rearrangement was called non-productive. Following IMGT convention, CDR3 was defined as the stretch from the second conserved V-encoded cysteine to the conserved J-encoded phenylalanine. In an earlier analysis of around 640 of the donors, sequences lacking an unambiguous match to a single V gene segment were excluded. In an earlier analysis of approximately 500 of the donors, a V segment was called functional when productive rearrangements were above 56.7%, and segregating when the standard deviation between donors exceeded 5%. A statistical classification framework was built to diagnose cytomegalovirus status from the catalog of TCR beta chain sequences. A later analysis assigned V and J genes by comparing TCR nucleotide sequences with IMGT/GENE-DB human TR gene sequences. A later analysis assigned CDR3 sequences and most-parsimonious VDJ recombination scenarios with the TCRdist pipeline. In a later analysis, each TCR beta chain was defined by its CDR3 amino acid sequence together with its V-gene family, and reads without a unique V-gene family were excluded. In a later analysis, approximately 590 highly shared, low-generation-probability nucleotide sequences were removed to address suspected cross-contamination and a sequencing artifact. For each public chain, a later analysis derived a clonal expansion index from normalized ranks of inferred template counts within each repertoire. In a later analysis, generation probabilities were computed using a VDJ recombination model fitted to out-of-frame rearrangements, and the results were checked against IGoR. Hypergeometric tests were used in a later analysis to score TCR-TCR, TCR-HLA and TCR-CMV co-occurrence, with a repertoire-size bias correction applied to the TCR pairs. A later analysis estimated false discovery rates by permuting HLA or CMV assignments 20 times. A later analysis grouped co-occurring TCRs with DBSCAN, adding TCRdist sequence similarity when clustering within HLA-allele-positive subsets. Co-occurrence clustering excluded repertoires with fewer than 30,000 or more than 120,000 public chains, plus five with anomalous nucleotide sharing. This is the immuneACCESS table as TCRdb keeps it, with only in-frame sequences that have V and J called. A part of the clones is gone; compared with another copy, unresolved V genes explain less than half, and the rest is unexplained. V and J calls and clone size are copied from that table; D and trimming were computed from the DNA. Here the sample has under 200,000 clones; almost 80% occur a single time. The ten top clones hold over 13% of the sample.

The cohort consisted of more than 650 healthy bone marrow donors. At the time of sampling, all cohort members were nominally healthy, though unrecorded immune exposures were likely present. The donor was CMV seropositive and belonged to the group of 250 to 300 seropositive cohort members. A peripheral blood sample was provided by each donor, and peripheral blood mononuclear cells were used for TCR beta sequencing. The Qiagen DNeasy Blood Extraction Kit was used to extract genomic DNA from the blood cell samples. The data derive from a study of cytomegalovirus exposure and HLA in healthy donors (dated by TCRdb to the late 2010s). Study-level background: An earlier analysis of some 550 of the donors reported about 250 Gb of sequence data and some 120 million unique TCR beta sequences from about 179 million T cells. Roughly 300 gigabases of sequencing data and tens of millions of unique TCR sequences made up an early release that covered 640 HLA-typed donors. Of the 300 to 450 genotyped donors, 80% to 90% were placed in the genetic ancestry cluster associated with self-reported Caucasian donors. The study was designed to test whether signatures of past pathogen exposure could be identified by cataloging public T cell receptors. The study profiled the T cell repertoires of 500 to 800 subjects by immunosequencing and related them to cytomegalovirus serostatus. Besides the first cohort of approximately 710 subjects, a separate validation cohort made up of 120 different subjects was used. To predict cytomegalovirus infection status, the study brought together high-throughput TCR immunosequencing, statistical association of individual TCRs with disease status, and machine learning. In a later analysis, previously published TCR beta repertoires from roughly 710 donors were re-analyzed and high-resolution HLA genotyping was added so that TCR occurrence patterns could be studied. Rather than drawing on any new phenotypic data, the later analysis identified candidate immune exposures from TCR beta sequences and the way those sequences occurred across donors. An earlier analysis of some 500 of the donors applied high-throughput TCR beta sequencing to assess whether each TCR beta V gene segment acted as functional or pseudogenic. Donor age, sex, ethnicity and CMV serostatus were compiled alongside the repertoire data. In a later genetic analysis, genome-wide SNP genotypes for about three fifths of the 666 donors were used, and that subset was treated as a discovery cohort. All discovery cohort repertoires had been generated on a single sequencing platform. HLA typing included class I and class II loci at four-digit resolution. Typing coverage differed by locus: A, B, C, DRB1 and DQB1 were typed in roughly 629-630 donors, DQA1 in 500 to 550, DPA1 in 606, and DPB1 in roughly 470. A handful of DR-DQ haplotypes were handled as single units for association and clustering because linkage in the cohort was strong. Among some 410 genotyped donors of the cohort, an average of around 250,000 unique TCR beta nucleotide sequences was sequenced per donor, of which roughly 17% were non-productive. What the work shows at the level of the full study, not this receptor alone: In the study, 150 to 200 TCR beta chains were listed as associated with cytomegalovirus. The earlier analysis of almost 600 of the donors excluded 15 to 20 rarely observed V segments, including chromosome 9 orphons, because counts were too low. Some IMGT-functional V segments, including TRBV6-2 and TRBV6-3, could not be told apart with the 87-base-pair reads, so those segments were excluded. A further reported finding was that TCR beta sequences accurately predicted the HLA-A and HLA-B alleles for most subjects in the first cohort. According to a later analysis, parvovirus B19, influenza, CMV and Epstein-Barr virus appeared linked to several top co-occurrence clusters. Presence/absence analyses assumed roughly uniform sequencing depth across donors, an assumption that may not hold. CMV serostatus was the only immune exposure information available for the cohort. Because HLA typing was missing for some donors at each locus, association tests included only the typed subset. At a false discovery rate of 0.05, a later analysis linked some 18,000 TCR beta sequences to specific HLA alleles. Three of the identified cytomegalovirus-associated TCR beta chains were confirmed in vitro to be specific for cytomegalovirus antigens. Cytomegalovirus status was reported to be diagnosed by the classifier with high specificity and sensitivity in both the original and validation cohorts. An association between a missense DCLRE1C variant and V-gene and J-gene trimming of TCR beta chains was found in a later genetic analysis and replicated in an independent cohort. In a later genetic analysis, fewer N-insertions in productive TCRs were reported among donors in an Asian-associated ancestry cluster than the roughly 640-donor mean. In a later analysis, TCR association rates were found to vary across HLA loci, with the most associated TCRs seen for DRB1 alleles and the fewest for HLA-C alleles. Broadly in line with IMGT annotations, most TCR beta V segments showed up in productive rearrangements about 90% or about 30% of the time in an earlier analysis of around 600 of the donors. Linkage disequilibrium might explain the correlated functional status among segregating V segments, but an unknown experimental factor could not be excluded. According to the authors, the approach could potentially be generalized to other disease states and immunological phenotypes. In a later analysis, most CMV-associated TCR beta chains were found to appear HLA-restricted, with HLA associations seemingly driven largely by CMV exposure. Most TCR sequences were observed very rarely across donors, whereas some public TCRs were present in many individuals. When HLA alleles, especially DR and DQ, strongly co-occurred, attributing TCR associations to individual alleles was difficult. In this cohort, only TCR beta chains were sequenced, and detectable features were limited by the absence of alpha or paired-chain data. Compared with equally common non-associated chains, HLA-associated TCR beta chains in a later analysis were more clonally expanded and had lower generation probabilities. A group of highly shared sequence variants was considered likely to be a technical artifact of the sequencing pipeline.

From the cysteine up to the phenylalanine, the CDR3 has a length of 15 residues. Here the CDR3 DNA is all that survives: 45 bases in frame from base 1. Reading the germline V gene (reference sequence) gives CDR1 SEHNR and CDR2 FQNEAQ. Trimming removed 3 bases from V and 0 bases from J, leaving 8 bases between the germline ends. Sample: PBMCs. The origin of this receptor is a middle-aged man in good health and CMV-seropositive. Recombination joined TRBV7-9 with TRBJ2-2, and TRBD2 may be the D gene, going by 5 matching bases. The CDR3 loop reads CASSFGGANTGELFF. In nucleotides, the sequence is TGTGCCAGCAGCTTCGGAGGAGCGAACACCGGGGAGCTGTTTTTT.